Shown below are 8 T cell receptor beta chains from a single sample sequenced in a study of cytomegalovirus exposure and HLA in healthy donors. Amplification used 60 Vbeta primers and 13 Jbeta primers. The table came from immunoSEQ multiplex PCR; TCRdb's copy has only in-frame clones and leaves some out. The data contain approximately 190,000 clones, approximately 84% of them seen just once; the ten biggest clones take up around 4%. The sample taken for sequencing was PBMCs. The source of these receptors is a man over 45 in good health and CMV-seronegative.

The V and J genes are TRBV5-1 and TRBJ2-5, with D maybe TRBD1 (5 bases). V dropped 0 bases and J dropped 1 base, with 13 bases sitting between them. This CDR3 contains 16 residues. CDR1 and CDR2 from the germline V gene are SGHRS and YFSETQ. CDR3: CASSLVGLGFQETQYF. CDR3 in DNA: TGCGCCAGCAGCTTGGTGGGGCTGGGGTTCCAAGAGACCCAGTACTTC. Full variable domain (remainder filled in from reference TRBV5-1 and TRBJ2-5): KAGVTQTPRYLIKTRGQQVTLSCSPISGHRSVSWYQQTPGQGLQFLFEYFSETQRNKGNFPGRFSGRQFSNSRSEMNVSTLELGDSALYLCASSLVGLGFQETQYFGPGTRLLVL.

The gene calls are TRBV7-2 and TRBJ2-7, with TRBD1 matching over 7 bases. V lost 5 bases and J lost 4; bases outside the gene matches: 8. The V gene's germline CDR1 is SGHTA and CDR2 FQGNSA. The CDR3 covers 14 residues. Here the CDR3 DNA reads TGTGCCAGCAGCCCCTCCCAGACAGGGTACGAGCAGTACTTC. This gives the protein CASSPSQTGYEQYF.

The chain couples TRBV14 to TRBJ1-2, with TRBD1 identical over 7 bases. Losses at the gene ends were 1 base for V and 7 bases for J; bases not matched to a gene: 3. This CDR3 has 13 residues. Germline CDR1 is SGHDN and CDR2 is FVKESK. The CDR3 here is CASSQGQGSGYTF. The CDR3 region has the DNA TGTGCCAGCAGCCAAGGACAGGGTAGTGGCTACACCTTC.

The J gene is TRBJ2-1, the V gene TRBV11-2; 10 bases line up with TRBD2. CDR3 size: 15 residues. Germline CDR1 SGHAT, CDR2 FQNNGV. V shed 5 bases and J 3 bases; nucleotides not matched to a gene: 4. CDR3 in amino acids: CASSTAGGLYNEQFF. The DNA for the CDR3 is TGTGCCAGCAGCACAGCGGGGGGGCTCTACAATGAGCAGTTCTTC.

This clone has just a few counts. DNA for the CDR3: TGTGCCACCAGCAGAGGGGGGACTAGCGAGGGTGAGACCCAGTACTTC. Residues: CATSRGGTSEGETQYF. This rearrangement joins TRBV15 to TRBJ2-5; 10 nucleotides align to TRBD2. Germline V gene data show CDR1 as LNHNV and CDR2 as YYDKDF (reference sequence). The CDR3 loop spans 16 amino acids. The junction had 7 bases not matched to a gene; V was cut back by 1 base and J by 5 bases.

The chain combines TRBV9 with TRBJ1-1, with 9 bases aligning to TRBD1. V dropped 2 bases and J dropped 6; count of bases not matched to a gene: 5. The germline CDR1 and CDR2 sequences are SGDLS and YYNGEE. This CDR3 region has 14 residues. The CDR3 reads CASSVGTGWAEAFF. CDR3 bases: TGTGCCAGCAGCGTCGGGACAGGGTGGGCTGAAGCTTTCTTT.

The V call is TRBV7-8, the J call TRBJ2-7; D is unresolved. The CDR3 is made up of 13 amino acids. With 5 bases removed from V and 0 bases from J, the gap between germline ends came to 8 bases. Per germline, CDR1 SGHVS and CDR2 FQNEAQ. Here the CDR3 DNA reads TGTGCCAGCAGCCCCTTCCTCTCCTACGAGCAGTACTTC. This encodes CASSPFLSYEQYF. The full variable domain, with the rest looked up from reference TRBV7-8 and TRBJ2-7, is GAGVSQSPRYKVAKRGQDVALRCDPISGHVSLFWYQQALGQGPEFLTYFQNEAQLDKSGLPSDRFFAERPEGSVSTLKIQRTQQEDSAVYLCASSPFLSYEQYFGPGTRLTVT.

This chain joins TRBV30 and TRBJ1-5; D might be TRBD1 (6 bases). Trimming pared 2 bases from V and 4 bases from J, leaving 9 bases between. Looked up from germline, CDR1 is GTSNPN and CDR2 is SVGIG (reference sequence). The CDR3 is 13 residues long. DNA of the CDR3: TGTGCCTGGAGTACTACAGGGAATCAGCCCCAGCATTTT. The encoded protein is CAWSTTGNQPQHF.